This TCR beta chain was retrieved from a study of T cells after yellow fever vaccination. TCRdb redid the calling of the 5' RACE reads with MiXCR, one entry per CDR3 protein. Among approximately 300,000 distinct CDR3 sequences listed, roughly 7% were seen once. CDR1 and CDR2 (germline): LGHDT, YNNKEL (reference sequence). The CDR3 runs 14 residues. Turning to this clonotype: The junction shows a germline mismatch at one end, possibly a read error.

The clonotype originates from a man in his late teens or twenties who received the YFV17D yellow fever vaccine. V gene TRBV3-1 combines with J gene TRBJ2-5, with D possibly TRBD2 on 6 matching bases. This specimen was PBMCs, taken 35 to 50 days after the first yellow fever vaccination. CDR3 protein: CASRQFGGEETQYF. CDR3 nucleotides: TGTGCCAGCCGCCAATTCGGAGGGGAAGAGACCCAGTACTTC.